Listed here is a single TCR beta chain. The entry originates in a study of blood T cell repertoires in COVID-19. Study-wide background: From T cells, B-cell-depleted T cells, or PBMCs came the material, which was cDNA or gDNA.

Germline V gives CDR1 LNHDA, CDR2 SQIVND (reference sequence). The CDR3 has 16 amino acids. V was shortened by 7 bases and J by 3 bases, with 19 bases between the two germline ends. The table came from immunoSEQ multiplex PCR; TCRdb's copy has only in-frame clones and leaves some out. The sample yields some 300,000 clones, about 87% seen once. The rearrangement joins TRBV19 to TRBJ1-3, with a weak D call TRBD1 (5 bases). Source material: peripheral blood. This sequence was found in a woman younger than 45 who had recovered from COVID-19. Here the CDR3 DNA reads TGTGCCAGTACCCCCAAGCGCCTAAGGGGTGGAAACACCATATATTTT. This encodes CASTPKRLRGGNTIYF. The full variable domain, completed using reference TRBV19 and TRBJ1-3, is DGGITQSPKYLFRKEGQNVTLSCEQNLNHDAMYWYRQDPGQGLRLIYYSQIVNDFQKGDIAEGYSVSREKKESFPLTVTSAQKNPTAFYLCASTPKRLRGGNTIYFGEGSWLTVV.